This T cell receptor beta chain derives from a study of cytomegalovirus exposure and HLA in healthy donors. Study observations and caveats: Among TCR beta chains, those listed as cytomegalovirus-associated numbered fewer than 200. Information on immune exposure was restricted to one variable (CMV serostatus). TCR beta sequences reportedly predicted most subjects' HLA-A and HLA-B alleles accurately.

It was with 60 Vbeta and 13 Jbeta primers that the PCR ran. In the authors' methods: In a later analysis, the count reached some 88 million unique TCR beta chains, with roughly 11 million shared. Libraries were prepared by immunoSEQ multiplex PCR; TCRdb keeps only in-frame clonotypes and omits some of them. The V and J calls and clone size are taken from that table; D and trimming were inferred from the DNA. The repertoire holds 110,000 to 150,000 clones, with 75% to 80% as singletons. Regarding this clone: Its antigen is as yet unknown.

Trimming took off 1 base at V and 2 bases at J, with 8 bases between the two ends. The CDR3 contains 14 residues. From germline, CDR1 is SGHVS and CDR2 FNYEAQ. This TCR came from a man between 18 and 29 years old in good health and CMV-seronegative. Specimen: PBMCs. The V gene is TRBV7-6, the J gene TRBJ1-1; TRBD1 might be the D (5 bases). CDR3 amino acids: CASSLVGGNTEAFF. CDR3 coding DNA: TGTGCCAGCAGCTTAGTGGGGGGAAACACTGAAGCTTTCTTT.